The sequence of this TCR beta chain was determined in a study of blood T cells in healthy people across ages. A J-beta primer mix and a sample-barcoded 5' primer were used in a second PCR of roughly 7 to 12 cycles. TCRdb analysed the 5' RACE reads with MiXCR anew, one entry per CDR3 protein. The sample consists of 550,000 to 600,000 distinct CDR3 sequences, under 55% of them appearing once. The CDR3 is made up of 16 amino acids. The V and J ends lost 4 bases and 0 bases respectively, with 13 bases between them. Germline V gene sequence: CDR1 SGHTA, CDR2 FQGNSA. Sequencing was carried out using blood. The TCR sequence derives from an elderly man in good health. V gene TRBV7-2 combines with J gene TRBJ2-1, with a possible D match to TRBD2 (5 bases). The CDR3 sequence is CASSSRLGSSYNEQFF. CDR3 coding DNA: TGTGCCAGCAGCTCGAGGCTAGGGAGCTCCTACAATGAGCAGTTCTTC.